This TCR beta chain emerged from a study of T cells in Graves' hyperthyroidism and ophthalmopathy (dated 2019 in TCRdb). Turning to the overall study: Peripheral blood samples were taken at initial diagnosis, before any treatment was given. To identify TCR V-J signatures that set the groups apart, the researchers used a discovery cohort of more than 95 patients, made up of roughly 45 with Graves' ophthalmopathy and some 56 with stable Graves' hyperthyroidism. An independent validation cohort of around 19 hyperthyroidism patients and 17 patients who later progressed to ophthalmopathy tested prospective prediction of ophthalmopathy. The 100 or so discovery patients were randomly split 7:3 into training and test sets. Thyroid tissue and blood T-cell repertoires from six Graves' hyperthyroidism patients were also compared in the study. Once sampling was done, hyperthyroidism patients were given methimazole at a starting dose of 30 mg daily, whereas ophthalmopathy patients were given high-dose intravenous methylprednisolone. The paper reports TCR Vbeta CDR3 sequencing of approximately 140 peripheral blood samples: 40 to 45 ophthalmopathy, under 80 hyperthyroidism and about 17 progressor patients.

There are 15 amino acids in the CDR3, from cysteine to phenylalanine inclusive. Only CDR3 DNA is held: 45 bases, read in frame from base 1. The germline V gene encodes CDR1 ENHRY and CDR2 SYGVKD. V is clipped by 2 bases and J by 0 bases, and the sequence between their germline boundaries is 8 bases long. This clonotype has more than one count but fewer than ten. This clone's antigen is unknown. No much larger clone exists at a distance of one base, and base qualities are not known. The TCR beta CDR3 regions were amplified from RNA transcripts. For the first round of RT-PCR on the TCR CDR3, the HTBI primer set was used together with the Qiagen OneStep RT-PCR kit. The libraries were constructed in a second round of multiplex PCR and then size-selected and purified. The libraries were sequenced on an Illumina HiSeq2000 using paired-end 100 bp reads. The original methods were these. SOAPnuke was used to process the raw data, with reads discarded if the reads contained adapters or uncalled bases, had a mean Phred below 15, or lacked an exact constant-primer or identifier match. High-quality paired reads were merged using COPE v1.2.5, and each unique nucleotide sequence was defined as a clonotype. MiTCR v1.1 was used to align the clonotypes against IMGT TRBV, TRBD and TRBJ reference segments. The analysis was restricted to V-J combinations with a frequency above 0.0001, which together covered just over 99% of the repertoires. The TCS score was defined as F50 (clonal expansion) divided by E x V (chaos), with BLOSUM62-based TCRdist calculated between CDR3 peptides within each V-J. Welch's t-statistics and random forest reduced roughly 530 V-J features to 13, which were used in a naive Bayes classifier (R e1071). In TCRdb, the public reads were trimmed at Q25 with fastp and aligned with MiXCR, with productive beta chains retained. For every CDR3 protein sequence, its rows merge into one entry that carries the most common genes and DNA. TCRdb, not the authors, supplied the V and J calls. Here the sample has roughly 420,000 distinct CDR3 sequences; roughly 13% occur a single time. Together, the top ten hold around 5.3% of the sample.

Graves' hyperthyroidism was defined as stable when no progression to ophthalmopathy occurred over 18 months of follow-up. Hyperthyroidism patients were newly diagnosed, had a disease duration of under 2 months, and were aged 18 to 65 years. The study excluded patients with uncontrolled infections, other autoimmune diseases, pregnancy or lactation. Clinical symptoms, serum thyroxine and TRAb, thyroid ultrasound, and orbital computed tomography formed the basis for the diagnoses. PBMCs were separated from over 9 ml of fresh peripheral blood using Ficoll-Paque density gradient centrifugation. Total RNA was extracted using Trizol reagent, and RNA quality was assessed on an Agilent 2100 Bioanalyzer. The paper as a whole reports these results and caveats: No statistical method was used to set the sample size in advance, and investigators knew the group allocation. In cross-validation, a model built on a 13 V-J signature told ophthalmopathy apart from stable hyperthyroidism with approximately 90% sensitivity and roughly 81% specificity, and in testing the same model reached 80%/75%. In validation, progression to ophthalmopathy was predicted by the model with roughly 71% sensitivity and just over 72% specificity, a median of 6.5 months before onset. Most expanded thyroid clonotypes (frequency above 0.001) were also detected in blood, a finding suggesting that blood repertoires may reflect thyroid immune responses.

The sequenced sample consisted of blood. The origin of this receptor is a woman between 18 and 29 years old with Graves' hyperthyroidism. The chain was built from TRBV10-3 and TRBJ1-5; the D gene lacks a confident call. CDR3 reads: CAISESRDSNQPQHF. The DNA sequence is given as TGTGCCATCAGTGAGAGTAGGGATAGCAATCAGCCCCAGCATTTT.